This T cell receptor beta chain came from a study of low-dose radiotherapy and immunotherapy resistance in tumors. Study as a whole: Across 26 weeks, 13 Gy in total went to Cohort 2, delivered as 1 Gy per fraction every two weeks. The patients were given nivolumab 240 mg every two weeks and ipilimumab 1 mg/kg every six weeks, through an intravenous route.

The TCRs were subjected to amplification over approximately 20 PCR cycles employing a constant-region primer in conjunction with a V-primer adapter. Each CDR3 protein gets one entry after TCRdb re-called the reads with MiXCR. Of about 46,000 distinct CDR3 sequences listed, about 10% are singletons. The V end lost 0 bases, the J end lost 9 bases, and 9 bases lay between the germline ends. The CDR3 sequence is 13 residues long. This clonotype was detected many times. Time point: before trial treatment. Each patient who was eligible had an advanced solid tumor with no tumor-infiltrating lymphocytes. The sequenced sample was PBMCs, obtained before treatment. The source of this sequence is a female donor with ovarian cancer. This chain joins TRBV12-3 or TRBV12-4 and TRBJ1-5; D unclear. The CDR3 here is CASSLAIGSPQHF. CDR3 coding DNA: TGTGCCAGCAGTTTAGCGATCGGTTCGCCCCAGCATTTT.